The 25 T cell receptor beta chains below were found in one sample sequenced in a study of T cells after yellow fever vaccination (dated by TCRdb to between 2018 and 2021). According to the study, the label for this sample's treatment or condition signals: live attenuated yellow fever vaccine strain. Libraries were prepared through 5' RACE. The listed sequencing device is Illumina HiSeq 2500. The public sequencing data were trimmed at Q25 with fastp and processed into clonotypes with MiXCR by TCRdb, which kept only in-frame beta chains. Entries that share a CDR3 protein sequence are merged under the most common genes and DNA. The sample includes about 550,000 distinct CDR3 sequences, with roughly 19% observed a single time. The ten largest clones represent approximately 14% of the sample. Sequenced material: PBMCs, taken 15 days after the yellow fever booster vaccination. Receptor source: a man aged 25 to 40 who received the YFV17D yellow fever vaccine.

The rearrangement links TRBV5-6 to TRBJ2-5; TRBD1 or TRBD2 may be the D gene (5 bases each). This CDR3 region has 17 residues. Deletions cut 2 bases from V and 4 bases from J, with 21 bases between. Germline V lookup: CDR1 SGHDT, CDR2 YYEEEE. CDR3 residues: CASSFWTNLGARETQYF. The CDR3 DNA sequence: TGTGCCAGCAGCTTTTGGACAAACCTGGGAGCACGAGAGACCCAGTACTTC.

The rearrangement joins TRBV4-3 to TRBJ2-1, with 9 bases aligning to TRBD2. The CDR3 extends over 16 amino acids. CDR1 and CDR2 (germline): LGHNA, YSLEER. Trimming took 1 base from V and 7 from J; bases not matched to a gene: 8. The CDR3 nucleotides read TGCGCCAGCAGCCAAGTCTTCAGCGGGAGGTTGAATGAGCAGTTCTTC. Its translation is CASSQVFSGRLNEQFF.

This chain links TRBV18 with TRBJ2-7; the D gene is possibly TRBD2 (6 bases). Germline V lookup: CDR1 KGHSH, CDR2 LQKENI. This CDR3 has 14 residues. V was cut by 3 bases and J by 6 bases, with 15 bases left in between. The CDR3 sequence: CASSPWDSPGEQYF. DNA of the CDR3: TGTGCCAGCTCACCCTGGGACTCCCCGGGCGAGCAGTACTTC.

The table lists this clonotype with a few counts. The chain recombines TRBV11-2 with TRBJ2-7, with 10 bases lining up with TRBD2. The V gene end was trimmed by 0 bases and the J gene end by 2 bases; junction bases not matched to a gene: 10. Germline values: CDR1 SGHAT, CDR2 FQNNGV. The CDR3 length is 18 residues. The CDR3 loop is CASSLDPGLADYTYEQYF. CDR3 DNA sequence: TGTGCCAGCAGCTTAGATCCTGGACTAGCGGATTACACCTACGAGCAGTACTTC.

This clonotype showed up many times. V gene TRBV25-1 combines with J gene TRBJ2-1, with D perhaps TRBD1 (6 bases). V lost 1 base and J lost 8, with 18 bases in between. This CDR3 region has 16 residues. The germline V gene encodes CDR1 MGHDK and CDR2 SYGVNS. The CDR3 nucleotides are TGTGCCAGCAGTGAATTAGGGGCAGGGGAGAGTTATGAGCAGTTCTTC. Protein sequence: CASSELGAGESYEQFF.

This clonotype was counted only a few times. The chain employs TRBV7-8 and TRBJ1-1; D is ambiguous. There are 14 residues in the CDR3. The V end was cut by 7 bases, the J end by 0 bases, with 12 bases between. Germline assignment: CDR1 SGHVS and CDR2 FQNEAQ. The CDR3 coding sequence is TGTGCCAGCACCCTGTCCAGAATGAACACTGAAGCTTTCTTT. This encodes CASTLSRMNTEAFF.

V usage is TRBV5-4 and J usage is TRBJ2-3; D gene ambiguous. CDR3 size: 14 residues. The germline gives CDR1 SGHNT, CDR2 YYREEE (reference sequence). The V end lost 0 bases, the J end lost 4 bases, and 9 bases lay between the germline ends. The CDR3 spells CASSLDFRSDTQYF. DNA of the CDR3: TGTGCCAGCAGCTTGGATTTTAGATCAGATACGCAGTATTTT.

This clonotype was observed a few times. The chain combines TRBV5-1 with TRBJ1-1; D is uncertain. V was clipped by 1 base and J by 1 base, with 11 bases between them. Germline values: CDR1 SGHRS, CDR2 YFSETQ. The CDR3 has 15 residues. Written as DNA, the CDR3 is TGCGCCAGCAGCTTGACGGGAGAAAAGAACACTGAAGCTTTCTTT. Encoded protein: CASSLTGEKNTEAFF. The full variable domain, in which reference TRBV5-1 and TRBJ1-1 provide the parts outside the CDR3, is KAGVTQTPRYLIKTRGQQVTLSCSPISGHRSVSWYQQTPGQGLQFLFEYFSETQRNKGNFPGRFSGRQFSNSRSEMNVSTLELGDSALYLCASSLTGEKNTEAFFGQGTRLTVV.

The chain recombines TRBV9 with TRBJ2-2; D tentatively reads TRBD1 or TRBD2 (5 bases each). Per the germline V gene, CDR1 is SGDLS and CDR2 is YYNGEE. Trimming removed 0 bases from V and 4 bases from J, with 10 bases in between. This CDR3 contains 15 residues. CDR3 sequence: CASSVAQGVTGELFF. CDR3 nucleotides: TGTGCCAGCAGCGTAGCCCAGGGAGTCACCGGGGAGCTGTTTTTT.

This clonotype was recorded a few times. The chain joins TRBV28 to TRBJ2-1, with D possibly TRBD2 on 6 matching bases. This CDR3 contains 13 residues. The germline gives CDR1 MDHEN, CDR2 SYDVKM. Deletions cut 3 bases from V and 8 bases from J, with 11 bases between. For the CDR3, the DNA is TGTGCCAGCAGTTTGACTAGTCGGGATGAGCAGTTCTTC. Its protein is CASSLTSRDEQFF.

This clonotype was observed a handful of times. The chain recombines TRBV6-1 with TRBJ2-2; 12 bases are shared with TRBD2. In germline, CDR1 is MNHNS, CDR2 SASEGT. With V trimmed by 5 bases and J by 6 bases, 4 bases remained unmatched. This CDR3 is built from 15 residues. CDR3 sequence (DNA): TGTGCCAGCAGTACGGGACTAGCGGGCGCCGGGGAGCTGTTTTTT. It codes for CASSTGLAGAGELFF.

J is TRBJ2-3 and V is TRBV6-1, with D maybe TRBD2 (7 bases). CDR3 length equals 16 residues. V was clipped by 5 bases and J by 3 bases, with 18 bases between them. Looked up from germline, CDR1 is MNHNS and CDR2 is SASEGT. The CDR3 loop is CASSPRGGLGTDTQYF. Here the CDR3 DNA reads TGTGCCAGCAGTCCGAGGGGGGGGCTGGGGACAGATACGCAGTATTTT.

The chain joins TRBV7-2 to TRBJ1-6; D is possibly TRBD1 (5 bases). V was shortened by 0 bases and J by 7 bases, with 7 bases between the two germline ends. CDR1 SGHTA and CDR2 FQGNSA come from the germline V gene. This CDR3 has 14 residues. The CDR3: CASSLAAGNSPLHF. CDR3 bases: TGTGCCAGCAGCTTAGCTGCAGGGAATTCACCCCTCCACTTT.

The chain links TRBV30 to TRBJ2-5, with 7 bases matching TRBD2. Germline CDR1 GTSNPN, CDR2 SVGIG (reference sequence). V shed 0 bases and J 4 bases; nucleotides not matched to a gene: 2. The CDR3 is 13 amino acids. CDR3: CAWSVTSLETQYF. CDR3 DNA: TGTGCCTGGAGTGTGACTAGCTTAGAGACCCAGTACTTC. Full variable domain (rest looked up from reference TRBV30 and TRBJ2-5): SQTIHQWPATLVQPVGSPLSLECTVEGTSNPNLYWYRQAAGRGLQLLFYSVGIGQISSEVPQNLSASRPQDRQFILSSKKLLLSDSGFYLCAWSVTSLETQYFGPGTRLLVL.

The chain uses TRBV12-3 or TRBV12-4 and TRBJ1-3; 8 bases map to TRBD1. The CDR3 runs to 14 residues. V shed 8 bases and J 1 base; nucleotides not matched to a gene: 4. The CDR3 is CASGQGGSGNTIYF. Here the CDR3 DNA reads TGTGCCAGCGGACAGGGTGGATCTGGAAACACCATATATTTT.

The rearrangement links TRBV4-2 to TRBJ2-5, with TRBD2 matching over 8 bases. Germline lookup yields CDR1 LGHNA and CDR2 YNFKEQ. J lost 4 bases, V lost 4 bases, and 8 bases had no gene match. The CDR3 loop spans 15 amino acids. CDR3 residues: CASSLHGRAGETQYF. Here the CDR3 DNA reads TGTGCCAGCAGCCTCCACGGGAGGGCGGGAGAGACCCAGTACTTC.

This clonotype has a handful of counts. The chain has TRBV9 and TRBJ2-1; 7 bases are shared with TRBD2. Trimming took 3 bases from V and 8 from J; bases not matched to a gene: 5. The CDR3 loop spans 13 amino acids. Germline V gives CDR1 SGDLS, CDR2 YYNGEE. The CDR3 is CASSAPGRHEQFF. CDR3 DNA sequence: TGTGCCAGCAGCGCCCCCGGGAGGCATGAGCAGTTCTTC.

This clonotype was observed a few times. The genes are TRBV20-1 and TRBJ1-1; a possible D gene is TRBD1 (5 bases). Trimming stripped 0 bases from V and 3 bases from J, with 14 bases between. Germline lookup yields CDR1 DFQATT and CDR2 SNEGSKA (reference sequence). There are 15 residues in the CDR3. The CDR3 here is CSARDWDGGDTEAFF. CDR3 nucleotides: TGCAGTGCTAGAGATTGGGACGGGGGGGACACTGAAGCTTTCTTT.

This clonotype was seen a few times. V usage is TRBV6-6 and J usage is TRBJ2-7; maybe TRBD2 (5 bases). CDR3 size: 12 residues. Germline V gives CDR1 MNHNY, CDR2 SVGAGI (reference sequence). With 6 bases removed from V and 3 bases from J, the gap between germline ends came to 9 bases. This chain's CDR3 is CASSAGIYEQYF. DNA of the CDR3: TGTGCCAGCAGCGCCGGGATCTACGAGCAGTACTTC.

The rearrangement joins TRBV15 to TRBJ2-1; 9 nucleotides agree with TRBD2. This CDR3 spans 15 amino acids. Germline V gives CDR1 LNHNV, CDR2 YYDKDF (reference sequence). Unmatched junction bases numbered 5, after V lost 3 bases and J lost 5 bases. CDR3 region: CATSRNSGRNNEQFF. The CDR3, as DNA: TGTGCCACCAGCAGGAATAGCGGGAGAAACAATGAGCAGTTCTTC.

In this sample, this clonotype turned up a few times. V and J are TRBV28 and TRBJ1-3, with 8 bases identical to TRBD1. This CDR3 spans 17 amino acids. V lost 8 bases, J lost 1 base, and 13 bases stayed unmatched. The germline gives CDR1 MDHEN, CDR2 SYDVKM. The CDR3 sequence is CASSGPRTGSSGNTIYF. The CDR3 DNA sequence: TGTGCCAGCTCAGGCCCGAGGACAGGGTCTTCTGGAAACACCATATATTTT.

This clonotype was seen a single time. This chain uses TRBV3-1 with TRBJ2-3; TRBD2 is a possible D gene (6 bases). The CDR3 consists of 17 residues. V lost 4 bases, J lost 5 bases, and 22 bases lay in between. CDR1 is LGHDT, CDR2 YNNKEL, per germline (reference sequence). The CDR3 DNA is TGTGCCAGCAGCCGGTACCGGGAGAGGGGTGTGGAAGATACGCAGTATTTT. Translating it yields CASSRYRERGVEDTQYF.

The rearrangement uses TRBV11-2 and TRBJ2-7; TRBD1 might be the D (6 bases). The CDR3 has 16 amino acids. Germline-derived CDR1 and CDR2 are SGHAT and FQNNGV. Trimming removed 1 base at V and 4 bases at J, with 17 bases between. The CDR3 sequence is CASSLVSVTGEYEQYF. In DNA, the CDR3 is TGTGCCAGCAGCTTAGTCAGCGTGACAGGAGAGTACGAGCAGTACTTC. The whole variable domain, remainder taken from reference TRBV11-2 and TRBJ2-7, is EAGVAQSPRYKIIEKRQSVAFWCNPISGHATLYWYQQILGQGPKLLIQFQNNGVVDDSQLPKDRFSAERLKGVDSTLKIQPAKLEDSAVYLCASSLVSVTGEYEQYFGPGTRLTVT.

This clonotype was found a few times. In nucleotides, the CDR3 is TGTGCCAGCAGTCGTCCTAGCGGCAAAAACATTCAGTACTTC. Amino acid sequence: CASSRPSGKNIQYF. The V and J genes are TRBV28 and TRBJ2-4, with 7 bases matching TRBD2. The CDR3 contains 14 residues. Losses at the gene ends were 5 bases for V and 3 bases for J; bases not matched to a gene: 4. The germline V gene encodes CDR1 MDHEN and CDR2 SYDVKM. Complete variable domain (other parts from reference TRBV28 and TRBJ2-4): DVKVTQSSRYLVKRTGEKVFLECVQDMDHENMFWYRQDPGLGLRLIYFSYDVKMKEKGDIPEGYSVSREKKERFSLILESASTNQTSMYLCASSRPSGKNIQYFGAGTRLSVL.

In its sample, this clonotype was seen a few times. The rearrangement joins TRBV10-3 to TRBJ2-7; D gene ambiguous. Trimming left V 2 bases short and J 6 bases short, with 14 bases between. The CDR3 is made up of 14 amino acids. Germline lookup yields CDR1 ENHRY and CDR2 SYGVKD. CDR3 amino acids: CAISEQVVLSEQYF. For the CDR3, the DNA is TGTGCCATCAGTGAGCAAGTAGTCCTCTCCGAGCAGTACTTC.